This entry features one TCR beta chain sequence. This CDR3 has 16 amino acids. From germline, CDR1 is SNHLY and CDR2 FYNNEI. Trimming left V 1 base short and J 1 base short, with 10 bases between. This entry is derived from a study of blood T cell repertoires in COVID-19. Study summary: Samples representing acute and convalescent COVID-19 were sourced from the United States, Italy and Spain.

In the authors' methods: How many nucleated cells were present was estimated from reference gene primer amplification. The method was immunoSEQ multiplex PCR; TCRdb's version includes in-frame clones alone and lacks a portion of them. The V and J calls and clone size come from that table; D and trimming were worked out from the DNA. This sample has around 150,000 clones, with less than 90% found just once. This clonotype originated in a human donor with COVID-19, enrolled during active disease. The donor label of this sample is uncertain. The V call is TRBV2, the J call TRBJ2-2, with D maybe TRBD2 (6 bases). The sample taken for sequencing was peripheral blood. This CDR3 reads CASSEVPAGNTGELFF. The CDR3 DNA reads TGTGCCAGCAGTGAAGTTCCAGCGGGGAACACCGGGGAGCTGTTTTTT.